A selection of T cell receptor beta chains follows, all from one sample in a study of shared clonotypes between healthy human individuals. The protocol was immunoSEQ multiplex PCR, while the TCRdb copy is restricted to in-frame clones and leaves out a portion. The table shows around 700,000 clones, with about 78% occurring only once. The material sequenced was memory CD4+ T cells sorted from blood. These receptors were obtained from a woman in her thirties in good health. CDR3s include the opening cysteine and the closing phenylalanine or tryptophan. Each record gives: D gene, J gene, clone size, V gene, CDR3 length, CDR3 protein, CDR3 DNA. D genes are given only for firm matches. Where a row states a size, it is once, few, many or the class of an expanded clone; other rows omit it.

>NA|TRBJ1-1|NA|TRBV7-2|14
CASSLIAGLTEAFF
TGTGCCAGCAGCTTAATCGCGGGGTTGACTGAAGCTTTCTTT
>TRBD1|TRBJ1-1|NA|TRBV10-2|11
CASRGQLEAFF
TGCGCCAGCAGGGGACAGCTTGAAGCTTTTTTT
>TRBD2|TRBJ2-3|NA|TRBV15|16
CATSRGGSGRTDTQYF
TGTGCCACCAGCAGAGGGGGTAGCGGGAGAACAGATACGCAGTATTTT
>NA|TRBJ2-7|NA|TRBV6-5|13
CASSDTGSYEQYF
TGTGCCAGCAGTGACACAGGTTCCTACGAGCAGTACTTC
>NA|TRBJ2-7|NA|TRBV6-6|12
CASSTSPGEQYF
TGTGCCAGCAGTACCTCTCCGGGGGAGCAGTACTTC
>NA|TRBJ1-1|NA|TRBV28|16
CASSSGDTILNTEAFF
TGTGCCAGCAGCTCCGGGGACACCATCTTGAACACTGAAGCTTTCTTT
>TRBD1|TRBJ2-1|NA|TRBV19|14
CASGGTGVYNEQFF
TGTGCCAGTGGGGGGACAGGGGTCTACAATGAGCAGTTCTTC
>TRBD2|TRBJ2-3|NA|TRBV11-2|14
CATASGRASDTQYF
TGTGCCACAGCCTCCGGGAGGGCTTCAGATACGCAGTATTTT
>NA|TRBJ2-7|NA|TRBV6-6|13
CASSPNRWNEQYF
TGTGCCAGCAGCCCCAACAGGTGGAACGAGCAGTACTTC
>NA|TRBJ2-7|NA|TRBV6-5|13
CASSPPSRHEQYF
TGTGCCAGCAGTCCTCCGAGTAGGCACGAGCAGTACTTC
>NA|TRBJ2-7|NA|TRBV5-1|14
CASSYPGDGYEQYF
TGCGCCAGCAGCTATCCAGGGGATGGCTACGAGCAGTACTTC
>TRBD1|TRBJ1-5|NA|TRBV6-6|13
CASSRDRAQPQHF
TGTGCCAGCAGCCGGGACAGGGCCCAGCCCCAGCATTTT
>NA|TRBJ2-5|NA|TRBV21-1|12
CASSKVRETQYF
TGTGCCAGCAGCAAAGTGCGGGAGACCCAGTACTTC
>TRBD1|TRBJ2-7|few|TRBV5-1|15
CASMEGGQGTHEQYF
TGCGCCAGCATGGAAGGCGGACAGGGGACCCACGAGCAGTACTTC
>TRBD1|TRBJ1-2|NA|TRBV11-1|15
CASSQGGTGAAGYTF
TGTGCCAGCAGCCAGGGAGGGACAGGGGCGGCTGGCTACACCTTC
>NA|TRBJ2-1|few|TRBV10-2|13
CASSDWGPRGQFF
TGCGCCAGCAGTGATTGGGGCCCAAGGGGGCAGTTCTTC
>NA|TRBJ1-4|once|TRBV6-6|13
CASSPWSNEKLFF
TGTGCCAGCAGTCCATGGTCTAATGAAAAACTGTTTTTT
>NA|TRBJ2-5|NA|TRBV6-9|11
CASSYSETQYF
TGTGCCAGCAGTTACTCAGAGACCCAGTACTTC
>TRBD1|TRBJ1-2|few|TRBV5-1|18
CASSLERTGLPRNYGYTF
TGCGCCAGCAGCTTGGAAAGGACAGGGTTGCCCAGGAACTATGGCTACACCTTC
>TRBD2|TRBJ2-1|NA|TRBV7-8|15
CASSLISGRTNEQFF
TGTGCCAGCAGCTTAATTAGCGGGAGGACAAATGAGCAGTTCTTC
>NA|TRBJ2-7|NA|TRBV13|14
CASTNGLQSYEQYF
TGTGCCAGCACCAACGGACTGCAGTCCTACGAGCAGTACTTC
>TRBD2|TRBJ2-5|NA|TRBV7-9|19
CASSSPRLAGGLVQETQYF
TGTGCCAGCAGCTCCCCCAGACTAGCGGGAGGGTTAGTCCAAGAGACCCAGTACTTC
>NA|TRBJ1-5|many|TRBV19|14
CASRETGFSQPQHF
TGTGCCAGTAGGGAAACAGGGTTCAGTCAGCCCCAGCATTTT
>TRBD1|TRBJ2-7|NA|TRBV27|15
CASSLSYTGGYEQYF
TGTGCCAGCAGTTTATCGTATACAGGGGGCTACGAGCAGTACTTC
>TRBD2|TRBJ2-7|few|TRBV7-8|15
CASSWTGLAGGVQYF
TGTGCCAGCAGCTGGACGGGACTAGCGGGAGGTGTGCAGTACTTC
>NA|TRBJ2-3|NA|TRBV19|19
CASRDRLSSSGRFTDTQYF
TGTGCCAGTAGAGACAGGTTGTCTAGCTCGGGGCGGTTCACAGATACGCAGTATTTT
>TRBD2|TRBJ2-1|few|TRBV5-1|17
CASSLWTSGRALNEQFF
TGCGCCAGCAGCTTATGGACTAGCGGGAGGGCCCTTAATGAGCAGTTCTTC
>TRBD1|TRBJ1-4|many|TRBV5-6|15
CASSLKDRVFGKLFF
TGTGCCAGCAGCTTAAAGGACAGGGTATTTGGAAAACTGTTTTTT
>TRBD1|TRBJ1-1|NA|TRBV7-6|16
CASSSRQGARNTEAFF
TGTGCCAGCAGTTCTCGACAGGGGGCAAGGAACACTGAAGCTTTCTTT
>NA|TRBJ2-7|NA|TRBV7-2|11
CASSIYFEQYF
TGTGCCAGCAGCATTTATTTCGAGCAGTACTTC
>TRBD2|TRBJ2-7|NA|TRBV28|16
CASSAGTSGRTTKQYF
TGTGCCAGCAGTGCTGGGACTAGCGGGAGAACCACCAAGCAGTACTTC
>TRBD1|TRBJ1-4|many|TRBV2|14
CASSWDRGREKLFF
TGTGCCAGCAGCTGGGACAGGGGGCGTGAAAAACTGTTTTTT
>TRBD1|TRBJ1-3|NA|TRBV2|14
CASSVLDRGNTIYF
TGTGCCAGCAGTGTCCTAGACAGGGGGAACACCATATATTTT
>TRBD1|TRBJ2-7|NA|TRBV28|17
CASSSTTLGGEGFEQYF
TGTGCCAGCAGTTCCACCACGTTAGGGGGCGAAGGTTTCGAGCAGTACTTC
>TRBD2|TRBJ2-1|NA|TRBV7-2|17
CASSLARTSGPYNEQFF
TGTGCCAGCAGCTTAGCCCGGACTAGCGGTCCCTACAATGAGCAGTTCTTC
>NA|TRBJ2-2|few|TRBV5-1|15
CASSNSGTNTGELFF
TGCGCCAGCAGCAATAGCGGAACGAACACCGGGGAGCTGTTTTTT
>NA|TRBJ1-2|NA|TRBV6-6|13
CASRSIQGYGYTF
TGTGCCAGCAGATCAATTCAGGGCTATGGCTACACCTTC